Listed here is a single TCR beta chain. These data originate in a study of T-cell memory formation after mild COVID-19. The V end was cut by 3 bases, the J end by 0 bases, with 17 bases between. CDR1 and CDR2 (germline): KGHSH, LQKENI. This CDR3 contains 17 residues. TCRdb called the 5' RACE reads again in MiXCR, with one record for every CDR3 protein. The sample includes some 300,000 distinct CDR3 sequences, 20% to 25% of them seen just once. The chain joins TRBV18 to TRBJ1-1, with D unclear. This sequence originates from a man aged 18 to 29 who had mild COVID-19 (a few samples of this study predate the infection). Cell type and time point are not known. The sequencing sample was made of PBMCs or a T cell subset sorted from them (not recorded which). In DNA, the CDR3 is TGTGCCAGCTCACCCACGGCGCTTACGATCGTGAACACTGAAGCTTTCTTT. As protein: CASSPTALTIVNTEAFF. Based on the CDR3 plus reference TRBV18 and TRBJ1-1, the full variable domain is NAGVMQNPRHLVRRRGQEARLRCSPMKGHSHVYWYRQLPEEGLKFMVYLQKENIIDESGMPKERFSAEFPKEGPSILRIQQVVRGDSAAYFCASSPTALTIVNTEAFFGQGTRLTVV.